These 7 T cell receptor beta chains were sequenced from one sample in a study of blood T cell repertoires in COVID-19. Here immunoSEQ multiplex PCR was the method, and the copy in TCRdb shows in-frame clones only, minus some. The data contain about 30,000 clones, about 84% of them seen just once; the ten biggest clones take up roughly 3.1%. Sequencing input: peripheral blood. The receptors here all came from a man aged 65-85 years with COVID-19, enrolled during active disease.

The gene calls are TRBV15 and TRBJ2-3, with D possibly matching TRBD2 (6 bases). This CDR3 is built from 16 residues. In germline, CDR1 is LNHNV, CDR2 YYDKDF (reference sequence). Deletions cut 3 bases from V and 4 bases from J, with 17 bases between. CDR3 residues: CATSSGGRGGADTQYF. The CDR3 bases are TGTGCCACCAGCAGTGGGGGGAGAGGCGGTGCAGATACGCAGTATTTT.

The CDR3 loop is CASSFDRFNQPQHF. The CDR3 bases are TGTGCCAGTAGTTTCGACAGATTCAATCAGCCCCAGCATTTT. This rearrangement joins TRBV19 to TRBJ1-5, with D possibly being TRBD1 (5 bases). Trimming removed 5 bases at V and 3 bases at J, with 11 bases between. The CDR3 is 14 residues long. The germline CDR1 and CDR2 sequences are LNHDA and SQIVND (reference sequence).

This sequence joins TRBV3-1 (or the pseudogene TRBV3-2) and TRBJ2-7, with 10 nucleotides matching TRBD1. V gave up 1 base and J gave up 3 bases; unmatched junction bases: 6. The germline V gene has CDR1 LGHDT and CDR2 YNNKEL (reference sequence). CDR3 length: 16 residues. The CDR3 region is CASSQGGGQGVYEQYF. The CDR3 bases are TGTGCCAGCAGCCAAGGGGGTGGACAGGGGGTCTACGAGCAGTACTTC.

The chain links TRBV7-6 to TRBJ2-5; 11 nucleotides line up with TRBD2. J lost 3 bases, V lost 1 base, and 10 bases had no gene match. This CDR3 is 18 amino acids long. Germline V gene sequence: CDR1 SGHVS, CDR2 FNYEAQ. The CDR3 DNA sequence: TGTGCCAGCAGCTTAGGAGGGACTAGCGGACTCGGGGAAGAGACCCAGTACTTC. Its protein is CASSLGGTSGLGEETQYF.

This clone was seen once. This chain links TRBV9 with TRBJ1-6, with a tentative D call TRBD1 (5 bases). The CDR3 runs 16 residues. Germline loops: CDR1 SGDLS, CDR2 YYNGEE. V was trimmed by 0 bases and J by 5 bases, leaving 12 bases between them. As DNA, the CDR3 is TGTGCCAGCAGCGTAGCCCCGACAGAAAATAATTCACCCCTCCACTTT. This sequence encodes CASSVAPTENNSPLHF.

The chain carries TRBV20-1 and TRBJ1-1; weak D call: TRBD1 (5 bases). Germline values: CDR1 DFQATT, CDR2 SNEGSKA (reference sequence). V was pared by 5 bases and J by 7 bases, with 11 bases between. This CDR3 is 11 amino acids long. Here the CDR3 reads CSAGRGNEAFF. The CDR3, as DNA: TGCAGTGCTGGTCGGGGGAATGAAGCTTTCTTT.

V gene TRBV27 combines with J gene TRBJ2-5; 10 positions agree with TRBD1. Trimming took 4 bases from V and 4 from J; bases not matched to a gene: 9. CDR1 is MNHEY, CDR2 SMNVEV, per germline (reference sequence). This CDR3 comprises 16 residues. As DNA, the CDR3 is TGTGCCAGCAGTTACCTCCGGACAGGGGGTCGAGAGACCCAGTACTTC. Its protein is CASSYLRTGGRETQYF.